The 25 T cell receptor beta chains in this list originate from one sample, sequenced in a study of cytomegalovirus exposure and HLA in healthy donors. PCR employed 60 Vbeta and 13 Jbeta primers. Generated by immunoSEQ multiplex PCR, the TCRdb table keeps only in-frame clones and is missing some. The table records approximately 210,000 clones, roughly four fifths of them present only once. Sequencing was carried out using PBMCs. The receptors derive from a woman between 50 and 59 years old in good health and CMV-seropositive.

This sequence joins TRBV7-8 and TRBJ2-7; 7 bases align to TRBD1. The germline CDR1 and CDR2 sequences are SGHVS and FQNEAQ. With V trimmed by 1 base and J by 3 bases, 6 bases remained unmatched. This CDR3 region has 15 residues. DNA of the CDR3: TGTGCCAGCAGCTTAGAGTCAGGGGGATTCTACGAGCAGTACTTC. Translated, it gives CASSLESGGFYEQYF.

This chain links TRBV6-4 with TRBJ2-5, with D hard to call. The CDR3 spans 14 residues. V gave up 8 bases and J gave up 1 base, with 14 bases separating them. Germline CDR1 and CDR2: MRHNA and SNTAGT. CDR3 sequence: CASVLALGQETQYF. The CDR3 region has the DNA TGTGCCAGCGTACTCGCGCTCGGCCAAGAGACCCAGTACTTC.

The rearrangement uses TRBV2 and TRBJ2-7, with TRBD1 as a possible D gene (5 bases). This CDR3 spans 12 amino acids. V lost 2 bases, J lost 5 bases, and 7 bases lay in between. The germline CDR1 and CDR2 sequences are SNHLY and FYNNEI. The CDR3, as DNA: TGTGCCAGCAGTGAATTCAGGGACGAGCAGTACTTC. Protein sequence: CASSEFRDEQYF.

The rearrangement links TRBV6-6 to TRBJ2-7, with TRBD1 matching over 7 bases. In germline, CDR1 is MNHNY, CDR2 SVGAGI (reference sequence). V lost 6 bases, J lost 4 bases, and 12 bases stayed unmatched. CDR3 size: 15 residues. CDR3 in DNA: TGTGCCAGCAGCTACCCGTCGGGACAGTTATACGAGCAGTACTTC. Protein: CASSYPSGQLYEQYF.

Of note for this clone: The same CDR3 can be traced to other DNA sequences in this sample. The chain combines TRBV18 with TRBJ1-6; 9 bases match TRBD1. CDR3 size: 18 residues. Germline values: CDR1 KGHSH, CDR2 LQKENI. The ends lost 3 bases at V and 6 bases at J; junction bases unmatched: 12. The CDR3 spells CASSPGGKQGASNSPLHF. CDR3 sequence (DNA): TGTGCCAGCTCACCCGGCGGCAAACAGGGGGCTAGTAATTCACCCCTCCACTTT. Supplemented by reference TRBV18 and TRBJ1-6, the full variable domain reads NAGVMQNPRHLVRRRGQEARLRCSPMKGHSHVYWYRQLPEEGLKFMVYLQKENIIDESGMPKERFSAEFPKEGPSILRIQQVVRGDSAAYFCASSPGGKQGASNSPLHFGNGTRLTVT.

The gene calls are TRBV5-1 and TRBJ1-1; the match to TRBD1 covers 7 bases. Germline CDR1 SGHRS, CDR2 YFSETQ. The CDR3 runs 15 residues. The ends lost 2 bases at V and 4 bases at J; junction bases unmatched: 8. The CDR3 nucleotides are TGCGCCAGCAGCTTACTACAGGGGAAAGGCACTGAAGCTTTCTTT. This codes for CASSLLQGKGTEAFF.

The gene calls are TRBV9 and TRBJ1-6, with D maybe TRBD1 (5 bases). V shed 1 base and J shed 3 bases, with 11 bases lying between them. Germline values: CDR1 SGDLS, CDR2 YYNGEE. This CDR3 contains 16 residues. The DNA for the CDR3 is TGTGCCAGCAGCGTATGGCCGGACAACTATAATTCACCCCTCCACTTT. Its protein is CASSVWPDNYNSPLHF.

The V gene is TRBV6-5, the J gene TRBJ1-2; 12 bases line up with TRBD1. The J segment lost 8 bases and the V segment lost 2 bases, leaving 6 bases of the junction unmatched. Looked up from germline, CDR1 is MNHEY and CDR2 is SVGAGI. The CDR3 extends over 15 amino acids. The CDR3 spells CASSYRDRGRIGYTF. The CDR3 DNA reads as TGTGCCAGCAGTTACCGGGACAGGGGGCGCATAGGCTACACCTTC.

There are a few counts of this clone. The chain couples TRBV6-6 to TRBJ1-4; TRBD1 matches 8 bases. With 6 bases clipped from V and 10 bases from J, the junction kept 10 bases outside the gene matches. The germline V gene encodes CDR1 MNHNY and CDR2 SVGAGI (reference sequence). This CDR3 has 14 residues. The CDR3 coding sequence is TGTGCCAGCAGCCTCAACACGGACAGGGCAAAACTGTTTTTT. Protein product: CASSLNTDRAKLFF.

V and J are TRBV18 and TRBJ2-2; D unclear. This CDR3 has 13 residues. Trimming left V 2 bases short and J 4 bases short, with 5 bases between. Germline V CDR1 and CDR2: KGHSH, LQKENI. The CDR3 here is CASSPSGTGELFF. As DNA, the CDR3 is TGTGCCAGCTCACCATCGGGCACCGGGGAGCTGTTTTTT.

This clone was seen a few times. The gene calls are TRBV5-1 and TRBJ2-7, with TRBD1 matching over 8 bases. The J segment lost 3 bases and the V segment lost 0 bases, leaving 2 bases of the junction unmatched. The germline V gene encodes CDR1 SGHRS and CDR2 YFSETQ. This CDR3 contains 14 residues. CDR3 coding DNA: TGCGCCAGCAGCTTGGTGACAGGGGTCTACGAGCAGTACTTC. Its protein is CASSLVTGVYEQYF.

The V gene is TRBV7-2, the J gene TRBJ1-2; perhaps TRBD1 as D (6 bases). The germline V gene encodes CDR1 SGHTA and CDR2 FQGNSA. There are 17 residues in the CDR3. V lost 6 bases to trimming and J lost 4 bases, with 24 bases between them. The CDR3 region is CASSMTLGYGGRYGYTF. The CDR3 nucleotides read TGTGCCAGCAGTATGACGTTAGGTTATGGGGGCCGCTATGGCTACACCTTC.

In nucleotides, the CDR3 is TGTGCCAGCAGTTTACAGGGGGGTATATACGAGCAGTACTTC. Translating gives CASSLQGGIYEQYF. This chain connects TRBV27 to TRBJ2-7, with D tentatively TRBD1 (7 bases). The germline CDR1 and CDR2 sequences are MNHEY and SMNVEV (reference sequence). The CDR3 runs to 14 residues. V was shortened by 2 bases and J by 4 bases, with 12 bases between the two germline ends.

The CDR3 region is CASRARSYNEQFF. CDR3 DNA sequence: TGTGCCAGCAGGGCACGCTCCTACAATGAGCAGTTCTTC. This chain uses TRBV6-1 with TRBJ2-1; no clear D gene. Between the trimmed V and J ends, which lost 6 bases and 0 bases, there was a span of 6 bases. There are 13 residues in the CDR3. Germline CDR1 reads MNHNS; CDR2 reads SASEGT.

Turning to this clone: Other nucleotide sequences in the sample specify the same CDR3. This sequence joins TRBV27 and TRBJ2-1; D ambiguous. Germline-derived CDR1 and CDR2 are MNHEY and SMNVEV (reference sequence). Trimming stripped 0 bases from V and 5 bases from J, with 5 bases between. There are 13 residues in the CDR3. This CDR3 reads CASSLSLNNEQFF. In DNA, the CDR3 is TGTGCCAGCAGTTTATCATTAAACAATGAGCAGTTCTTC.

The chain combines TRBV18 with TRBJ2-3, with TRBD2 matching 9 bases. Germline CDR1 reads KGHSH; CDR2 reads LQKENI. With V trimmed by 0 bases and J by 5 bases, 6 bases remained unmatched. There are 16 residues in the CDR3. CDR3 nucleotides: TGTGCCAGCTCACCACCAGGCGGGGGGGCGGAAGATACGCAGTATTTT. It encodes CASSPPGGGAEDTQYF.

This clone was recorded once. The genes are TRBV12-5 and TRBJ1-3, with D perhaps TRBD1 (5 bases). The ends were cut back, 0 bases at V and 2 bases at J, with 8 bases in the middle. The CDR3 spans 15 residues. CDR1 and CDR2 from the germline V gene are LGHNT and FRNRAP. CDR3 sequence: CASGLVATAGNTIYF. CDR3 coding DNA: TGTGCTAGTGGTTTGGTAGCGACAGCTGGAAACACCATATATTTT. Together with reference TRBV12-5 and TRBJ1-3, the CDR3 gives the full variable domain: DARVTQTPRHKVTEMGQEVTMRCQPILGHNTVFWYRQTMMQGLELLAYFRNRAPLDDSGMPKDRFSAEMPDATLATLKIQPSEPRDSAVYFCASGLVATAGNTIYFGEGSWLTVV.

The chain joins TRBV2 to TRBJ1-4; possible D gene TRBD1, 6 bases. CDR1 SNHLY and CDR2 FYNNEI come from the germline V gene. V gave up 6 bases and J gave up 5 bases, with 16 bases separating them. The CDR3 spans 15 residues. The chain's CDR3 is CASRDQGRRNEKLFF. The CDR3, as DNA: TGTGCCAGCAGGGATCAGGGGCGCCGAAATGAAAAACTGTTTTTT.

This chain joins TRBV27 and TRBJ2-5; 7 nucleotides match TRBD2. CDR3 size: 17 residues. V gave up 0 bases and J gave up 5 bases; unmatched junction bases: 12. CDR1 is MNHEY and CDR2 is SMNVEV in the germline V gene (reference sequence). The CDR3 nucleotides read TGTGCCAGCAGTTTATCGGGTTTCGGGGGGTCTAGGGAGACCCAGTACTTC. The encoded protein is CASSLSGFGGSRETQYF.

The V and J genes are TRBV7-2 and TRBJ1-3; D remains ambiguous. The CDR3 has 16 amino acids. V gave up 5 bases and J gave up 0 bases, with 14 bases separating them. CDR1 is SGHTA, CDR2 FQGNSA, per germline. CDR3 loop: CASSLAPGFSGNTIYF. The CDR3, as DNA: TGTGCCAGCAGCCTCGCCCCAGGCTTCTCTGGAAACACCATATATTTT.

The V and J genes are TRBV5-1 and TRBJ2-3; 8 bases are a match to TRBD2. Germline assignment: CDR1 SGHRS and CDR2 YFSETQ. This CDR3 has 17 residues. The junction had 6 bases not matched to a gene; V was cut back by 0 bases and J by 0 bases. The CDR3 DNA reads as TGCGCCAGCAGCTTGGAGGGACTAGTCACTAGCACAGATACGCAGTATTTT. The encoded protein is CASSLEGLVTSTDTQYF.

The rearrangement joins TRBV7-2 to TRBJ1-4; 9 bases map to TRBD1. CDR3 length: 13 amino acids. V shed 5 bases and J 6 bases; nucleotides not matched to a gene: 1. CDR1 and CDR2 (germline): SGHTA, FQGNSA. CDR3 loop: CASSGQGYEKLFF. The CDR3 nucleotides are TGTGCCAGCAGCGGACAGGGGTATGAAAAACTGTTTTTT. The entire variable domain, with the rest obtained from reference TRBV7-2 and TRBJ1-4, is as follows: GAGVSQSPSNKVTEKGKDVELRCDPISGHTALYWYRQSLGQGLEFLIYFQGNSAPDKSGLPSDRFSAERTGGSVSTLTIQRTQQEDSAVYLCASSGQGYEKLFFGSGTQLSVL.

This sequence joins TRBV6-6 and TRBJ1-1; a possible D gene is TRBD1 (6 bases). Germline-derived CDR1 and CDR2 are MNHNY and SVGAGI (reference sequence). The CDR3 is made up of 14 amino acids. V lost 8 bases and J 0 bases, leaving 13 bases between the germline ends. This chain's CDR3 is CASATGTLNTEAFF. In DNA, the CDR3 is TGTGCCAGCGCGACCGGGACATTGAACACTGAAGCTTTCTTT.

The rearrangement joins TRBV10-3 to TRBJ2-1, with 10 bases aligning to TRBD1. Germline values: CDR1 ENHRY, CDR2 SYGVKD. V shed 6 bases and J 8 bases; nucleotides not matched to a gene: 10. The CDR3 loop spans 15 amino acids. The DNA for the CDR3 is TGTGCCATCAGCCTGGGACAGGGGATGGAGGATGAGCAGTTCTTC. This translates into CAISLGQGMEDEQFF.

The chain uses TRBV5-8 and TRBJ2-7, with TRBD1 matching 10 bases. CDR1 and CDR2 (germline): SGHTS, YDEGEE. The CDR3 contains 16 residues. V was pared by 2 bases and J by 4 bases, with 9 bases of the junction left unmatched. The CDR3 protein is CASSFKPGQGSYEQYF. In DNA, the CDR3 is TGTGCCAGCAGCTTCAAACCGGGACAGGGGAGTTACGAGCAGTACTTC.